This TCR beta chain was sequenced for a study of Graves' ophthalmopathy and Graves' hyperthyroidism. This clonotype turned up a few times. Its antigen is still unknown. Germline V gives CDR1 SGDLS, CDR2 YYNGEE. The CDR3 contains 15 residues. The V gene end was trimmed by 0 bases and the J gene end by 5 bases; junction bases not matched to a gene: 7. Overall study results and limits: Separation of ophthalmopathy from stable hyperthyroidism was achieved by a 13-signature model, at approximately 87% sensitivity and approximately 81% specificity. Most thyroid clonotypes with frequency above 0.001 were detected in blood too.

The authors amplified TCR beta CDR3 regions, and they did so from RNA transcripts for repertoire sequencing. HTBI-primed RT-PCR formed the first round, and a multiplex PCR formed the second. MiXCR, run by TCRdb on the multiplex PCR reads, gives a single entry per CDR3 protein. The sample contains about 700,000 distinct CDR3 sequences, roughly 40% of which appear only once. Uncontrolled infections, other autoimmune diseases, pregnancy or lactation barred patients from enrollment. Sequencing used peripheral blood. The chain has TRBV9 and TRBJ2-7, with 8 nucleotides matching TRBD1. The sequence derives from an adult man with Graves' ophthalmopathy. The CDR3 coding sequence is TGTGCCAGCAGCGTAGATACAGGGGGGCGGAACGAGCAGTACTTC. It encodes CASSVDTGGRNEQYF.